This T cell receptor (beta chain) came from a study of Ad26.COV2.S vaccination and SARS-CoV-2 variants. Regarding treatment: around 19 received Ad26.COV2.S at low or high dose, single or two shots; roughly 5 received placebo; per-sample allocation not given. Sampling was performed 63 days after the first vaccine or placebo injection. The CDR3 length is 14 residues. V lost 0 bases to trimming and J lost 3 bases, with 9 bases between them. The germline V gene encodes CDR1 MNHEY and CDR2 SVGAGI. Method: immunoSEQ multiplex PCR; TCRdb's copy keeps in-frame clones and lacks some. Of almost 400,000 clones in the sample, approximately 90% are singletons; the top ten hold under 2%.

The chain links TRBV6-5 to TRBJ2-7, with D perhaps matching TRBD1 (6 bases). The specimen comprised peripheral blood, sampled in a trial of Ad26.COV2.S vaccine versus placebo. The source of this sequence is a person aged 18-60 years who received the Ad26.COV2.S COVID-19 vaccine or a placebo. In DNA form, the CDR3 reads TGTGCCAGCAGTTACTCGCAGGGGATCTACGAGCAGTACTTC. It is translated as CASSYSQGIYEQYF.